This TCR beta chain is from a study of cytomegalovirus exposure and HLA in healthy donors. Study-wide results and limits: There were around 160 TCR beta chains listed as cytomegalovirus-associated. An assumption of roughly uniform sequencing depth across donors underlay the presence/absence analyses. Most TCR beta V segments were productive about 90% or about 30% of the time in an earlier analysis. Within the data, a cluster of highly shared sequence variants was likely a sequencing artifact.

Note on this clone: The antigen remains undetermined.

The CDR3 length is 18 residues. After removal of 0 bases from V and 8 bases from J, the junction contained 11 bases not matched to a gene. From germline, CDR1 is KGHSH and CDR2 LQKENI. Amplification used 60 Vbeta primers and 13 Jbeta primers. Using immunoSEQ multiplex PCR, the repertoire was profiled, and TCRdb retains in-frame clones only, with some absent. Here the sample spans under 200,000 clones, nearly 80% being singletons. The chain links TRBV18 to TRBJ2-4, with 12 bases aligning to TRBD2. The sequencing sample was made of PBMCs. The TCR originated in a man between 50 and 59 years old in good health and CMV-seropositive. CDR3 sequence: CASSPPLRLAGVTDIQYF. CDR3 DNA: TGTGCCAGCTCACCACCCCTCCGACTAGCGGGGGTAACTGACATTCAGTACTTC.